This TCR beta chain was sequenced in a study of T-cell reconstitution after alpha-beta-depleted transplantation in children. The CDR3 spans 16 residues. From germline, CDR1 is MNHEY and CDR2 SMNVEV (reference sequence). The junction had 9 bases not matched to a gene; V was cut back by 7 bases and J by 4 bases. Using unique molecular identifiers, the investigators prepared the TCRbeta library. TCRdb reprocessed the PCR reads with MiXCR, giving one entry per CDR3 protein. The sample lists 500,000 to 600,000 distinct CDR3 sequences, approximately 29% occurring once. V usage is TRBV27 and J usage is TRBJ2-6, with 8 bases lining up with TRBD1. The sample was PBMCs from the stem cell graft donor, taken from the stem cell graft. The TCR comes from a human donor who donated a stem cell graft to a child with aplastic anemia. The CDR3 nucleotides read TGTGCCAGCAAGGACAGGGAGCTAGCAGGGGCCAACGTCCTGACTTTC. This codes for CASKDRELAGANVLTF. Drawing the rest from reference TRBV27 and TRBJ2-6, the complete variable domain is EAQVTQNPRYLITVTGKKLTVTCSQNMNHEYMSWYRQDPGLGLRQIYYSMNVEVTDKGDVPEGYKVSRKEKRNFPLILESPSPNQTSLYFCASKDRELAGANVLTFGAGSRLTVL.